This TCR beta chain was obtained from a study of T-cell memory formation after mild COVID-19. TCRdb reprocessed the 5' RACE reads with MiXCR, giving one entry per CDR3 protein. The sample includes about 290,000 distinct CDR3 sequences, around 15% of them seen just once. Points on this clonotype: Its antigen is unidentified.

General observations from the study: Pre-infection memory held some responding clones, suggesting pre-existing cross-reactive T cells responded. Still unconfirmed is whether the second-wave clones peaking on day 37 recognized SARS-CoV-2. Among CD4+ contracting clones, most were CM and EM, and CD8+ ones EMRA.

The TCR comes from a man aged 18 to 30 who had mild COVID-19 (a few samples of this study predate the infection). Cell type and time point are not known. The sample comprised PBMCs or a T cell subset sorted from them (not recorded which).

Written as DNA, the CDR3 is TGTGCCAGCAGCTTAGGGGGACAGGGCAATCAGCCCCAGCATTTT. Translating it yields CASSLGGQGNQPQHF. The genes are TRBV7-9 and TRBJ1-5; 8 bases line up with TRBD1. The CDR3 loop spans 15 amino acids. Germline V gives CDR1 SEHNR, CDR2 FQNEAQ (reference sequence). The V and J ends lost 1 base and 2 bases, in that order; junction bases with no gene match: 1.